Detailed here is one TCR beta chain. The target antigen is unknown. MiXCR, applied by TCRdb to the 5' RACE reads, yields one record per CDR3 protein. This repertoire shows roughly 110,000 distinct CDR3 sequences, approximately 14% found once; its top ten account for 35% to 50%. The CDR3 has 14 residues. The germline V and J ends were trimmed by 0 bases and 4 bases, with 10 bases remaining between them. Germline CDR1 SGHRS, CDR2 YFSETQ. The sample originates from a study of T-cell memory formation after mild COVID-19. Points from the study as a whole: Clonal second-wave expansions that peaked on day 37 had unconfirmed SARS-CoV-2 specificity.

The receptor's source is a man between 18 and 35 years old who had mild COVID-19 (a few samples of this study predate the infection). Cell type and time point are not known. The V call is TRBV5-1, the J call TRBJ2-5; D is perhaps TRBD1 or TRBD2 (5 bases each). Source material: PBMCs or a T cell subset sorted from them (not recorded which). The CDR3 sequence: CASSLVEGLETQYF. The CDR3 DNA reads TGCGCCAGCAGCTTGGTCGAGGGGCTAGAGACCCAGTACTTC. The variable domain in full, with the rest retrieved from reference TRBV5-1 and TRBJ2-5, is KAGVTQTPRYLIKTRGQQVTLSCSPISGHRSVSWYQQTPGQGLQFLFEYFSETQRNKGNFPGRFSGRQFSNSRSEMNVSTLELGDSALYLCASSLVEGLETQYFGPGTRLLVL.